These 9 T cell receptor beta chains were all obtained from the same sample, sequenced in a study of regulatory T cells in long-lasting Graves disease. Stated time point: newly diagnosed GD, antithyroid drugs for less than 3 months. PBMCs were the source of the RNA used for TCR sequencing. Relying on iRepertoire HTBI primers and Arm-PCR of CDR3 regions, the team built TCR beta libraries. TCRdb reanalysed the multiplex PCR reads using MiXCR and keeps one entry per CDR3 protein. Of approximately 480,000 distinct CDR3 sequences listed, under 20% were seen once; the top ten hold 12%. This sample was shared with a second study, whose subject was T cells in Graves' hyperthyroidism and ophthalmopathy.

Sequenced here: peripheral blood mononuclear cells (PBMCs), sampled at new diagnosis, from a patient treated with antithyroid drugs. The receptors originated from a man aged 40-50 years with Graves disease.

The J gene is TRBJ1-3, the V gene TRBV30; D not certain. The CDR3 extends over 15 amino acids. The germline CDR1 and CDR2 sequences are GTSNPN and SVGIG (reference sequence). The V gene lost 1 base and the J gene lost 0 bases, with 10 bases spanning the gap. The CDR3 loop is CAWSASLSSGNTIYF. CDR3 bases: TGTGCCTGGAGTGCTTCACTGAGCTCTGGAAACACCATATATTTT.

This clonotype was recorded many times. V usage is TRBV30 and J usage is TRBJ2-5; weak D call: TRBD1 (5 bases). The CDR3 runs 13 residues. In germline, CDR1 is GTSNPN, CDR2 SVGIG (reference sequence). V lost 4 bases to trimming and J lost 5 bases, with 14 bases between them. The CDR3 DNA follows: TGTGCCTGGACCGGGTCAGGGAAGGAGACCCAGTACTTC. It specifies CAWTGSGKETQYF. Supplemented by reference TRBV30 and TRBJ2-5, the full variable domain reads SQTIHQWPATLVQPVGSPLSLECTVEGTSNPNLYWYRQAAGRGLQLLFYSVGIGQISSEVPQNLSASRPQDRQFILSSKKLLLSDSGFYLCAWTGSGKETQYFGPGTRLLVL.

This chain's CDR3 is CASGLVLGTGFYEQYF. DNA for the CDR3: TGTGCTAGTGGTTTGGTACTTGGGACCGGTTTCTACGAGCAGTACTTC. This rearrangement joins TRBV12-5 to TRBJ2-7; D tentatively fits TRBD1 or TRBD2 (5 bases each). The CDR3 is made up of 16 amino acids. CDR1 is LGHNT, CDR2 FRNRAP, per germline. V was clipped by 0 bases and J by 3 bases, with 15 bases between them.

This clonotype was counted between two and nine times. The J gene is TRBJ2-1, the V gene TRBV6-1; weak D call: TRBD1 (5 bases). From germline, CDR1 is MNHNS and CDR2 SASEGT. The CDR3 loop spans 14 amino acids. V was cut by 5 bases and J by 8 bases, with 16 bases left in between. The CDR3 spells CASSRDSVGYEQFF. The CDR3 DNA follows: TGTGCCAGCAGTAGAGACAGCGTCGGCTATGAGCAGTTCTTC.

The genes are TRBV4-2 and TRBJ2-1; 7 bases align to TRBD2. This CDR3 has 19 amino acids. Per the germline V gene, CDR1 is LGHNA and CDR2 is YNFKEQ. V shed 0 bases, J shed 4 bases, and the junction held 15 bases outside the gene matches. The CDR3 DNA is TGTGCCAGCAGCCAAGATTCGGGGTGGCGGGAGTCACGATACAATGAGCAGTTCTTC. It yields the protein CASSQDSGWRESRYNEQFF.

This clonotype was observed a few times. The CDR3, as DNA: TGCAGCGTGCAAGAGGGTTATGAGCAGTTCTTC. This sequence encodes CSVQEGYEQFF. This chain uses TRBV29-1 with TRBJ2-1; TRBD2 might be the D (5 bases). Trimming left V 6 bases short and J 8 bases short, with 11 bases between. The CDR3 sequence is 11 residues long. Germline loops: CDR1 SQVTM, CDR2 ANQGSEA.

CDR3 amino acids: CSAGGQLGLSYEQYF. CDR3 coding DNA: TGCAGTGCTGGAGGTCAACTAGGACTGTCCTACGAGCAGTACTTC. The chain carries TRBV20-1 and TRBJ2-7; a possible D gene is TRBD2 (5 bases). Trimming removed 5 bases at V and 1 base at J, with 18 bases between. Germline CDR1 is DFQATT and CDR2 is SNEGSKA (reference sequence). This CDR3 spans 15 amino acids.

This clonotype was detected many times. The rearrangement joins TRBV5-1 to TRBJ2-1; perhaps TRBD2 as D (5 bases). Trimming shortened V by 7 bases and J by 0 bases, and 17 bases separated the two germline ends. The CDR3 has 16 amino acids. CDR1 is SGHRS and CDR2 is YFSETQ in the germline V gene. The CDR3 DNA sequence: TGCGCCAGCGGAACGGACTCGCCGAGCTCCTACAATGAGCAGTTCTTC. Translation: CASGTDSPSSYNEQFF.

About this clonotype: A far larger clone is only one base removed, so a read error is likely. V usage is TRBV2 and J usage is TRBJ1-1, with D possibly TRBD1 on 5 matching bases. CDR3 length equals 14 residues. The germline gives CDR1 SNHLY, CDR2 FYNNEI. V shed 4 bases and J shed 1 base, with 10 bases lying between them. Written as DNA, the CDR3 is TGTGCCAGCAGTGTTCGACAGAGGAACACTGAAGCTTTCTTT. Translated: CASSVRQRNTEAFF.